The source of this TCR beta chain is a study of regulatory T cells in long-lasting Graves disease. Study in general: Less than 3 months of antithyroid drugs had been taken by newly diagnosed Graves' patients.

This clonotype came up a few times. Antigen specificity is unknown. According to the study, TCR beta libraries were built with iRepertoire HTBI primers and CDR3-region Arm-PCR. One entry per CDR3 protein results from TCRdb running MiXCR on the multiplex PCR reads. The table has some 500,000 distinct CDR3 sequences, roughly 14% seen once. The length of the CDR3 is 13 residues. Trimming stripped 9 bases from V and 6 bases from J, with 17 bases between. Per the germline V gene, CDR1 is LNHDA and CDR2 is SQIVND (reference sequence). Findings and limits, study-wide: Newly diagnosed disease favored TRBV20-1 and TRBJ2-1 over persistent disease.

Time point defined: newly diagnosed GD, antithyroid drugs for less than 3 months. There was RNA extracted from PBMCs, and the TCR library was made from it. The same sample was also studied in work on T cells in Graves' hyperthyroidism and ophthalmopathy.

The source of this sequence is a man under 40 with Graves disease. The rearrangement uses TRBV19 and TRBJ2-5; TRBD1 might be the D (6 bases). The sequencing used peripheral blood mononuclear cells (PBMCs), collected at new diagnosis, from a patient treated with antithyroid drugs. The CDR3 DNA reads as TGTGCCAGCCGGGACAAGCCCCGAAAGACCCAGTACTTC. Translating it yields CASRDKPRKTQYF. The whole variable domain, filled in from reference TRBV19 and TRBJ2-5, reads DGGITQSPKYLFRKEGQNVTLSCEQNLNHDAMYWYRQDPGQGLRLIYYSQIVNDFQKGDIAEGYSVSREKKESFPLTVTSAQKNPTAFYLCASRDKPRKTQYFGPGTRLLVL.